The 14 T cell receptor beta chains in this list originate from one sample, sequenced in a study of type 1 regulatory T cells (dated by TCRdb to about 2021). For these TCRs, the target antigens are not known. Sequencing was performed on an Illumina MiSeq. TCRdb reprocessed the public reads (quality trimming at Q25 with fastp, clone calling with MiXCR) and kept in-frame beta chains. A single entry per CDR3 protein holds the most common genes and DNA from its merged rows. This sample gives over 55,000 distinct CDR3 sequences in total; around 60% of them show up just once. Jointly, the top ten make up 7.6% of the sample. Sequencing was done on a sample of cultured T cells, either the whole culture or a sorted T cell fraction (not recorded which). The cell subset or site label, as the study defines it: Tr1-enriched cell product generated in vitro against host alloantigens. The source of these receptors is a human donor in good health.

The chain carries TRBV5-1 and TRBJ1-2; D gene uncertain. The CDR3 loop spans 15 amino acids. Trimming cost V 0 bases and J 0 bases, with 9 bases left between them. Germline CDR1 is SGHRS and CDR2 is YFSETQ. The DNA of the CDR3 is TGCGCCAGCAGCTTGGAGTGGCTCTCTAACTATGGCTACACCTTC. It specifies CASSLEWLSNYGYTF.

The chain recombines TRBV20-1 with TRBJ2-2; 12 positions match TRBD2. The CDR3 covers 16 residues. Unmatched junction bases numbered 9, after V lost 6 bases and J lost 4 bases. Germline values: CDR1 DFQATT, CDR2 SNEGSKA (reference sequence). In DNA form, the CDR3 reads TGCAGTGCGTCGACTAGCGGGAGCCTTGGCACCGGGGAGCTGTTTTTT. Its translation is CSASTSGSLGTGELFF.

This chain uses TRBV20-1 with TRBJ2-5; TRBD1 aligns across 8 bases. This CDR3 is 14 amino acids long. Germline CDR1 is DFQATT and CDR2 is SNEGSKA (reference sequence). The ends lost 2 bases at V and 3 bases at J; junction bases unmatched: 5. CDR3 in amino acids: CSARSDRDEETQYF. The CDR3 nucleotides read TGCAGTGCTAGATCGGACAGGGACGAAGAGACCCAGTACTTC.

The V call is TRBV5-4, the J call TRBJ2-2; 8 bases are a match to TRBD2. The CDR3 is made up of 16 amino acids. Germline trimming cut 3 bases from V and 0 bases from J; bases unmatched to any gene: 4. Per germline, CDR1 SGHNT and CDR2 YYREEE (reference sequence). The CDR3 loop is CASSSTSGANTGELFF. The CDR3 DNA reads TGTGCCAGCAGCTCTACTAGCGGCGCGAACACCGGGGAGCTGTTTTTT. The complete variable domain, with remaining parts taken from reference TRBV5-4 and TRBJ2-2, reads ETGVTQSPTHLIKTRGQQVTLRCSSQSGHNTVSWYQQALGQGPQFIFQYYREEENGRGNFPPRFSGLQFPNYSSELNVNALELDDSALYLCASSSTSGANTGELFFGEGSRLTVL.

In this sample, this clonotype turned up many times. The chain combines TRBV2 with TRBJ1-5, with a weak D call TRBD1 (6 bases). Germline V gene data show CDR1 as SNHLY and CDR2 as FYNNEI. The CDR3 consists of 15 residues. Trimming pared 7 bases from V and 2 bases from J, leaving 15 bases between. The CDR3 DNA is TGTGCCAGCATGCGGGACAAGGGGGGCAATCAGCCCCAGCATTTT. Protein product: CASMRDKGGNQPQHF.

CDR3 sequence: CASATGSRGETQYF. In nucleotides, the CDR3 is TGTGCCAGTGCGACAGGGTCTCGGGGAGAGACCCAGTACTTC. The chain employs TRBV7-2 and TRBJ2-5, with 7 bases aligning to TRBD1. This CDR3 spans 14 amino acids. CDR1 and CDR2 from the germline V gene are SGHTA and FQGNSA. After removal of 9 bases from V and 4 bases from J, the junction contained 11 bases not matched to a gene.

V gene TRBV7-9 combines with J gene TRBJ2-1, with no clear D. The closer fit of TRBJ2-7 to the DNA end suggests the J call may be wrong. The length of the CDR3 is 15 residues. CDR1 and CDR2 (germline): SEHNR, FQNEAQ (reference sequence). CDR3 sequence reads: CASSLAGSSYNEQYF. CDR3 sequence (DNA): TGTGCCAGCAGCTTAGCAGGAAGCTCCTACAATGAGCAGTACTTC.

The J gene is TRBJ2-3, the V gene TRBV6-4; D might be TRBD2 (6 bases). Germline assignment: CDR1 MRHNA and CDR2 SNTAGT. This CDR3 region has 16 residues. V lost 4 bases and J lost 6, with 20 bases in between. The CDR3 nucleotides are TGTGCCAGCAGTGGGCAGGGAGGATTCGCCACGGATACGCAGTATTTT. This translates into CASSGQGGFATDTQYF.

DNA for the CDR3: TGCAGTGCTAGGTATCAAGGACTAGTAAGCGAGCAGTACTTC. Protein: CSARYQGLVSEQYF. J is TRBJ2-7 and V is TRBV20-1, with TRBD2 matching over 7 bases. The V segment lost 3 bases and the J segment 6 bases; nucleotides outside the gene matches: 11. Germline-derived CDR1 and CDR2 are DFQATT and SNEGSKA (reference sequence). The CDR3 extends over 14 amino acids.

CDR3 region: CASSQGPAHTDEQFF. The CDR3 region has the DNA TGCGCCAGCAGCCAAGGGCCAGCCCACACCGATGAGCAGTTCTTC. The chain has TRBV4-1 and TRBJ2-1; D is unresolved. The germline CDR1 and CDR2 sequences are MGHRA and YSYEKL. V was trimmed by 1 base and J by 8 bases, leaving 15 bases between them. The length of the CDR3 is 15 residues.

The chain uses TRBV2 and TRBJ2-5; D gene unclear. The germline V gene encodes CDR1 SNHLY and CDR2 FYNNEI. V lost 8 bases to trimming and J lost 1 base, with 14 bases between them. This CDR3 region has 14 residues. CDR3 DNA sequence: TGTGCCAGCCTTGTGTCCAGGTTCCAAGAGACCCAGTACTTC. As protein: CASLVSRFQETQYF.

The V call is TRBV2, the J call TRBJ2-5; possibly TRBD1 for D (5 bases). The CDR3 runs 13 residues. In germline, CDR1 is SNHLY, CDR2 FYNNEI. Deletions cut 3 bases from V and 2 bases from J, with 7 bases between. CDR3 loop: CASSEGQQETQYF. The CDR3 nucleotides are TGTGCCAGCAGTGAGGGGCAGCAAGAGACCCAGTACTTC. The full variable domain, its missing parts supplied by reference TRBV2 and TRBJ2-5, is EPEVTQTPSHQVTQMGQEVILRCVPISNHLYFYWYRQILGQKVEFLVSFYNNEISEKSEIFDDQFSVERPDGSNFTLKIRSTKLEDSAMYFCASSEGQQETQYFGPGTRLLVL.

This chain joins TRBV5-1 and TRBJ1-2; D is perhaps TRBD1 (6 bases). The germline V gene encodes CDR1 SGHRS and CDR2 YFSETQ. Trimming left V 0 bases short and J 8 bases short, with 17 bases between. The CDR3 sequence is 15 residues long. The CDR3 DNA follows: TGCGCCAGCAGCTTGGAAGGACAGAGGGGCTCGGGCTACACCTTC. This encodes CASSLEGQRGSGYTF.

There are a few counts of this clonotype. The V gene is TRBV18, the J gene TRBJ1-1; D possibly corresponds to TRBD1 (6 bases). The germline V and J ends were trimmed by 3 bases and 2 bases, with 10 bases remaining between them. The CDR3 covers 14 residues. From germline, CDR1 is KGHSH and CDR2 LQKENI. The CDR3 sequence is CASSPGTPNTEAFF. DNA of the CDR3: TGTGCCAGCTCACCGGGGACACCTAACACTGAAGCTTTCTTT.